The 3 T cell receptor beta chains below were found in one sample sequenced in a study of T cells expressing NK-cell markers. TCRdb re-called the 5' RACE reads, yielding one record per CDR3 amino acid sequence without DNA. The sample yields approximately 420,000 distinct CDR3 sequences, of which the top ten take up over 8.5%. The sample consisted of blood T cells: a sorted CD56 or NKG2C T cell subset, CD4+ or CD8+ T cells, or bulk PBMC T cells (not recorded which). The receptors come from a woman aged 45 to 65 in good health.

J is TRBJ2-1 and V is TRBV9; TCRdb's D call of TRBD1 is untestable without DNA. Germline V gene lookup returns CDR1 SGDLS and CDR2 YYNGEE. CDR3 size: 18 residues. This CDR3 is CASSVGQGARGSYNEQFF.

This chain connects TRBV6-1 to TRBJ1-1. The CDR3 totals 14 residues. Germline V gene data show CDR1 as MNHNS and CDR2 as SASEGT. The CDR3 loop reads CASSDSTWNTEAFF.

The chain employs TRBV29-1 and TRBJ2-5. Germline V lookup: CDR1 SQVTM, CDR2 ANQGSEA. CDR3 length equals 12 residues. CDR3 in amino acids: CSVRANQETQYF.